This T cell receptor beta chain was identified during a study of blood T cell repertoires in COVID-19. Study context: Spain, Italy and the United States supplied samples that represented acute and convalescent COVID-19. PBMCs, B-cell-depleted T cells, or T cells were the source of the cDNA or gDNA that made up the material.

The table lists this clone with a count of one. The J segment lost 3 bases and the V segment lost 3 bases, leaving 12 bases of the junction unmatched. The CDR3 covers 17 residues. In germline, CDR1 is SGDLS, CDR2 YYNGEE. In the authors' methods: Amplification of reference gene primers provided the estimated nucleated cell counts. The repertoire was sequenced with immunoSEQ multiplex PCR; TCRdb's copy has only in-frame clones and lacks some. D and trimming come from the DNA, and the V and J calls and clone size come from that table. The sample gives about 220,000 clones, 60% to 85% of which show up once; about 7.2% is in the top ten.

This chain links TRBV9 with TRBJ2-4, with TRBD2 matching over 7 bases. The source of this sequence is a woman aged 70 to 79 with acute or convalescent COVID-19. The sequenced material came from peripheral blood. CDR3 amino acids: CASSAWGEGKGKNIQYF. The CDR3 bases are TGTGCCAGCAGCGCCTGGGGGGAGGGGAAGGGCAAAAACATTCAGTACTTC.